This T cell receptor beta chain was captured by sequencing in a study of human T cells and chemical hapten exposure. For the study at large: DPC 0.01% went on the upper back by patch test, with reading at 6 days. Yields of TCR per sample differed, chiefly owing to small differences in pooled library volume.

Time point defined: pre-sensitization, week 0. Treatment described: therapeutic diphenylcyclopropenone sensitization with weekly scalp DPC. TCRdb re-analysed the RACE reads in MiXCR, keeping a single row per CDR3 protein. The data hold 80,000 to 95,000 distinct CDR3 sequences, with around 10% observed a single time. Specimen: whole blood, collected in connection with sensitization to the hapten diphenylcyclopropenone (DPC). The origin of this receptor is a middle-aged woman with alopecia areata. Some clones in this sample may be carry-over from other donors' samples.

As DNA, the CDR3 is TGTGCCAGCAACACCTGGACTACCGGGGAGCTGTTTTTT. It specifies CASNTWTTGELFF. The genes are TRBV6-2 or TRBV6-3 and TRBJ2-2; the D gene is possibly TRBD2 (5 bases). Germline V gene lookup returns CDR1 MNHEY and CDR2 SVGEGT. Trimming removed 7 bases at V and 5 bases at J, with 11 bases between. The CDR3 has 13 residues.